The 3 T cell receptor delta chains given below trace back to one sample, sequenced in a study of γδ T cells in repeated Plasmodium falciparum infection. TCRdb redid the clone calls on the multiplex PCR reads with CATT. The data show over 90,000 delta-chain clones, with 0.9% to 1% seen just once and 9.6% held by the top ten. Vgamma9/Vdelta2+ and Vdelta2-negative gammadelta T cells were flow-sorted from PBMC for bulk sequencing. Sequencing input: gamma-delta T cells from blood. Receptors originate from a pool of human donors (malaria-infected and uninfected, not separated).

In its sample, this clone was seen a few times. This DNA's translation differs at residue 4 from TCRdb's protein, which comes from a much larger clone; a read error is likely, and the protein shown is translated from the DNA. The rearrangement joins TRDV1 to TRDJ1; a possible D gene is TRDD2 (7 bases). The CDR3 is 25 residues long. Germline CDR1 TSWWSYY, CDR2 QGS. As DNA, the CDR3 is TGTGCTCTTAGGGAACTACAAAGGTACGTCTTCCTAGCTCCTACTGGGAACTATACTACCGATAAACTCATCTTT. It encodes CALRELQRYVFLAPTGNYTTDKLIF.

Comment on this clone: This likely came from a read error, as a far larger clone is one base away. The sample holds other DNA sequences that translate to the same CDR3. This sequence joins TRDV1 and TRDJ1; 7 bases line up with TRDD3. As TCRdb names no J gene, one was assigned here on the basis of a DNA match to germline. CDR3 length: 19 residues. Germline CDR1 and CDR2: TSWWSYY and QGS. Here the CDR3 reads CALGGLSRSGALYTDKLIF. CDR3 in DNA: TGCGCTCTTGGGGGACTCTCGAGGTCGGGGGCCCTGTACACCGATAAACTCATCTTT.

A few counts support this clone. The protein TCRdb lists belongs to a much larger clone and differs from this DNA's translation at residue 15, which points to a read error; the protein shown is made from the DNA. The J gene is TRDJ1, the V gene TRDV2; 10 bases line up with TRDD3. TCRdb lists no J gene, so it was determined here by aligning the DNA to germline. Losses at the gene ends were 2 bases for V and 7 bases for J; bases not matched to a gene: 24. CDR3 length: 20 amino acids. CDR1 is GEAIGNYY, CDR2 EKD, per germline. The CDR3 sequence: CACDSVRNWGDTVAHSKLIF. The DNA of the CDR3 is TGTGCCTGTGACAGCGTTCGGAACTGGGGGGATACGGTTGCGCATTCTAAACTCATCTTT.